Sequencing of this T cell receptor beta chain was carried out in a study of blood T cell repertoires in COVID-19. About the study: The United States, Italy and Spain supplied acute and convalescent COVID-19 samples. T cells, B-cell-depleted T cells, or PBMCs supplied cDNA or gDNA.

Under the authors' procedure: Amplified reference gene primers provided the basis for estimating nucleated cell counts. The method was immunoSEQ multiplex PCR; TCRdb's version includes in-frame clones alone and lacks a portion of them. The V and J calls and clone size were taken over from that table, and D and trimming were inferred from the DNA. Here the sample spans 110,000 or so clones, just over 85% being singletons. The receptor's source is a human donor in a cohort sampled during active COVID-19. Sequenced: peripheral blood.

This chain's CDR3 is CASSYRQGEPQHF. CDR3 nucleotide sequence: TGTGCCAGCAGTTACCGACAGGGAGAGCCCCAGCATTTT. This chain uses TRBV6-5 with TRBJ1-5; the match to TRBD1 covers 7 bases. The germline V gene has CDR1 MNHEY and CDR2 SVGAGI. CDR3 length: 13 residues. The junction had 3 bases not matched to a gene; V was cut back by 2 bases and J by 8 bases.